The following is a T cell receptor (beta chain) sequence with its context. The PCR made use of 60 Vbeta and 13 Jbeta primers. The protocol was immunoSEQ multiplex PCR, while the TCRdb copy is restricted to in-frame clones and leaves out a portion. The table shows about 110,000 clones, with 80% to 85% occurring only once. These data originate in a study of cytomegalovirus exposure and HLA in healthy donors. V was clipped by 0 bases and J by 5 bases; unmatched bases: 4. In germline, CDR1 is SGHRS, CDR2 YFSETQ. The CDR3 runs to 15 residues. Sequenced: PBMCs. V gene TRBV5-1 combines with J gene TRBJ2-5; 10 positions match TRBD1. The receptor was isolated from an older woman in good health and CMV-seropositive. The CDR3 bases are TGCGCCAGCAGCTTGGGGGACAGGGGAGGGGAGACCCAGTACTTC. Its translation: CASSLGDRGGETQYF.